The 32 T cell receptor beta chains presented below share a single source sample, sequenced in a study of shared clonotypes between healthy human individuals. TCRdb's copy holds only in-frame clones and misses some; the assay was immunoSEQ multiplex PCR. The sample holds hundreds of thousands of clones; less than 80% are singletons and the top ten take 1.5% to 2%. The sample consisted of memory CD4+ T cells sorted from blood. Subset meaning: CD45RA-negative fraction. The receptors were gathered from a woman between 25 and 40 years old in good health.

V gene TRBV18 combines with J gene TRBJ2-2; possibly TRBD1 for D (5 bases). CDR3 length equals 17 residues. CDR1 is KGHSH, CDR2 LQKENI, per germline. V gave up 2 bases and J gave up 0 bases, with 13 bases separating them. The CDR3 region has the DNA TGTGCCAGCTCACCAGAAACAGGAGCCTCGAACACCGGGGAGCTGTTTTTT. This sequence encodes CASSPETGASNTGELFF.

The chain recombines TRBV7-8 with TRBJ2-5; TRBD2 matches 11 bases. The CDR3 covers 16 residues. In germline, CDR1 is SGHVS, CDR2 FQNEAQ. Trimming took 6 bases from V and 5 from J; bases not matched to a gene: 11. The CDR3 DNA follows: TGTGCCAGCAGTCAGGGTAGCGGGAGGGCCGGGGAGACCCAGTACTTC. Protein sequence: CASSQGSGRAGETQYF.

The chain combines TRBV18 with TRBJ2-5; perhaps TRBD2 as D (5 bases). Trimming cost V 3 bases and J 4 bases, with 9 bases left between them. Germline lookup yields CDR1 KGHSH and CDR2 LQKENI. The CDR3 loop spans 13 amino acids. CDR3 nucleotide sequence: TGTGCCAGCTCACCGGGTCTAGCAGAGACCCAGTACTTC. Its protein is CASSPGLAETQYF.

In nucleotides, the CDR3 is TGTGCCAGCGGGCAGCAAGAGACCCAGTACTTC. Its protein is CASGQQETQYF. The genes are TRBV7-2 and TRBJ2-5; D uncertain. With 8 bases removed from V and 2 bases from J, the gap between germline ends came to 6 bases. Germline V CDR1 and CDR2: SGHTA, FQGNSA. CDR3 length: 11 residues.

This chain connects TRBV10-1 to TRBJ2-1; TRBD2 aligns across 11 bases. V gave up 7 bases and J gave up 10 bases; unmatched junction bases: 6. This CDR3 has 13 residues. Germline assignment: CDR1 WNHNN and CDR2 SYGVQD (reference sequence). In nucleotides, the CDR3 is TGCGCCAGCACCTCCGGGACTAGCGGCGAGCAGTTCTTC. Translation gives CASTSGTSGEQFF.

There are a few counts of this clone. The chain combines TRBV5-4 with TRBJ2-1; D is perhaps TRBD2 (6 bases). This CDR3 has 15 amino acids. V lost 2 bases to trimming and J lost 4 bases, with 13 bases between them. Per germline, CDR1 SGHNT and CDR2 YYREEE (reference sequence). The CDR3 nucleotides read TGTGCCAGCAGCTTACCCGGGGAGGCTTACAATGAGCAGTTCTTC. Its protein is CASSLPGEAYNEQFF.

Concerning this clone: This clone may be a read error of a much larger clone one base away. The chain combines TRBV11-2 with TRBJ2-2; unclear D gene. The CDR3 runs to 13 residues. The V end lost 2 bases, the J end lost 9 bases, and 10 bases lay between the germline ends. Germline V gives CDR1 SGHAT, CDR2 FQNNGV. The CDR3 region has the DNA TGTGCCAGCAGCTTACTGGCCCTTAGGGAGCTGTTTTTT. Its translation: CASSLLALRELFF.

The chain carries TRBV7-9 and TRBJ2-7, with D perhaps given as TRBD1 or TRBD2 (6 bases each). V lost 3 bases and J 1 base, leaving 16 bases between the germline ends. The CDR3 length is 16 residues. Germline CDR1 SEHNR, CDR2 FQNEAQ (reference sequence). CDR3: CASSFPGGAGSYEQYF. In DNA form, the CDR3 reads TGTGCCAGCAGCTTCCCCGGGGGCGCGGGGTCCTACGAGCAGTACTTC.

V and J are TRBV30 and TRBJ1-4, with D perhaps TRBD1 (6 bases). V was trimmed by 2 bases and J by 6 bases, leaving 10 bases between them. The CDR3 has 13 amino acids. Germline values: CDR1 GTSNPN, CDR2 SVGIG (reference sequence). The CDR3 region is CAWSINRDEKLFF. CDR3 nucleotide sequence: TGTGCCTGGAGTATCAACAGGGATGAAAAACTGTTTTTT.

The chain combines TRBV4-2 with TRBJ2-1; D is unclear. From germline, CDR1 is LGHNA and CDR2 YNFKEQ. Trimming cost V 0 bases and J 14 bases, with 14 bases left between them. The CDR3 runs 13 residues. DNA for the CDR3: TGTGCCAGCAGCCAAGATCGGGCCCTGGGCAAGTTCTTC. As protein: CASSQDRALGKFF.

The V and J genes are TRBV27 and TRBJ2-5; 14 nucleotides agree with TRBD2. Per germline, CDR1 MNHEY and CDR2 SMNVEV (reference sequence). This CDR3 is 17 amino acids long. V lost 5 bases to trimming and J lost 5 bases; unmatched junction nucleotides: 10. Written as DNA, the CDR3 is TGTGCCAGCAGTCCAGGGACTAGCGGGAGAAGGGGGGAGACCCAGTACTTC. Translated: CASSPGTSGRRGETQYF.

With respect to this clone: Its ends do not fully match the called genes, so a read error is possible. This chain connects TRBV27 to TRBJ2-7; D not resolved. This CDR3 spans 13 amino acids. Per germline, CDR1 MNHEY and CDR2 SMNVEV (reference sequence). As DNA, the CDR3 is TGTGCCAGCAGTTTATACGGCTCCCACGAGCAGTACTTC. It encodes CASSLYGSHEQYF.

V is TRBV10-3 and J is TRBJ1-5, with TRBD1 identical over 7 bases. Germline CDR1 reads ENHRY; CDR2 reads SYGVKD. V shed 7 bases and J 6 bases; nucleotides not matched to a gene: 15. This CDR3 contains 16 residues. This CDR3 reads CAIIGGGRGRGQPQHF. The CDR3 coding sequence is TGTGCCATCATCGGAGGGGGAAGGGGGCGCGGTCAGCCCCAGCATTTT.

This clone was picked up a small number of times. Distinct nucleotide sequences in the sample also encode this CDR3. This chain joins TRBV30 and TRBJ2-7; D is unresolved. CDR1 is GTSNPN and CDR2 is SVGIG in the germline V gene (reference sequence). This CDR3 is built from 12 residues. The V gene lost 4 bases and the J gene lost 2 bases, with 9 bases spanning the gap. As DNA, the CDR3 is TGTGCCTGGATCAGCAGGACCTACGAGCAGTACTTC. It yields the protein CAWISRTYEQYF.

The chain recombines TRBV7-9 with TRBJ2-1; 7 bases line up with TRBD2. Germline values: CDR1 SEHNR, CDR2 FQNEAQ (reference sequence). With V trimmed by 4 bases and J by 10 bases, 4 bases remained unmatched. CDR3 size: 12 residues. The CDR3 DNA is TGTGCCAGCAGCTCCCCTAGCGGAGAGCAGTTCTTC. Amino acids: CASSSPSGEQFF. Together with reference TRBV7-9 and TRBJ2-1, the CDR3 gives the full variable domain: DTGVSQNPRHKITKRGQNVTFRCDPISEHNRLYWYRQTLGQGPEFLTYFQNEAQLEKSRLLSDRFSAERPKGSFSTLEIQRTEQGDSAMYLCASSSPSGEQFFGPGTRLTVL.

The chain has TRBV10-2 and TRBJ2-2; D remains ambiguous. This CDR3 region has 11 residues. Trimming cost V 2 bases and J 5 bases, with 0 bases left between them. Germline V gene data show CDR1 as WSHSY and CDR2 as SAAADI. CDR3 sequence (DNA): TGCGCCAGCAGTGAGACCGGGGAGCTGTTTTTT. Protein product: CASSETGELFF.

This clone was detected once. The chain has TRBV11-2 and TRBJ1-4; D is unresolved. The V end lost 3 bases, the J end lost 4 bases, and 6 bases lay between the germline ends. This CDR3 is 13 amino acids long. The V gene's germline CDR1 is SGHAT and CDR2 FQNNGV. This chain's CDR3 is CASSLGLNEKLFF. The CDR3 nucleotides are TGTGCCAGCAGCTTGGGCCTTAATGAAAAACTGTTTTTT.

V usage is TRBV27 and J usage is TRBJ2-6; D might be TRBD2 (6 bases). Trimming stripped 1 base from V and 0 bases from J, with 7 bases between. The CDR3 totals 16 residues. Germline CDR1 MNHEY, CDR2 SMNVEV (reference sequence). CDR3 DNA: TGTGCCAGCAGTTTATTGCGGGACTCTGGGGCCAACGTCCTGACTTTC. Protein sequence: CASSLLRDSGANVLTF.

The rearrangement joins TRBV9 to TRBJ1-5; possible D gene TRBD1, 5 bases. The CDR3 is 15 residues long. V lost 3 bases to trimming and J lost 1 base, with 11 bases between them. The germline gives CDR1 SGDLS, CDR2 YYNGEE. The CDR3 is CASSASGDSNQPQHF. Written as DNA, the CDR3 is TGTGCCAGCAGCGCCTCCGGGGACAGCAATCAGCCCCAGCATTTT.

CDR3 sequence (DNA): TGCGCCAGCAGCTTCATCGGGTTGACAGGGTGGGATGAAAAACTGTTTTTT. Amino acid sequence: CASSFIGLTGWDEKLFF. This chain connects TRBV5-1 to TRBJ1-4; 7 bases fit TRBD1. CDR3 length equals 17 residues. V was pared by 2 bases and J by 6 bases, with 13 bases of the junction left unmatched. Germline V gene lookup returns CDR1 SGHRS and CDR2 YFSETQ. Together with reference TRBV5-1 and TRBJ1-4, the CDR3 gives the full variable domain: KAGVTQTPRYLIKTRGQQVTLSCSPISGHRSVSWYQQTPGQGLQFLFEYFSETQRNKGNFPGRFSGRQFSNSRSEMNVSTLELGDSALYLCASSFIGLTGWDEKLFFGSGTQLSVL.

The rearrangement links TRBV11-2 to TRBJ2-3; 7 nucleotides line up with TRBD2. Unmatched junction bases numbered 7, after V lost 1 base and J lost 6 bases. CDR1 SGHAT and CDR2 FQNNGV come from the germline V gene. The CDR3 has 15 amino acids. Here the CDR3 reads CASSLATLAVDTQYF. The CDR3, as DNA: TGTGCCAGCAGCTTAGCAACGCTAGCGGTGGATACGCAGTATTTT.

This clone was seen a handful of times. The CDR3 DNA sequence: TGTGCCAGCAGTTACCCAATATTACACGGCGGCTACACCTTC. Translation gives CASSYPILHGGYTF. The chain employs TRBV6-6 and TRBJ1-2; D is unresolved. The CDR3 covers 14 residues. V was shortened by 2 bases and J by 8 bases, with 15 bases between the two germline ends. In germline, CDR1 is MNHNY, CDR2 SVGAGI (reference sequence).

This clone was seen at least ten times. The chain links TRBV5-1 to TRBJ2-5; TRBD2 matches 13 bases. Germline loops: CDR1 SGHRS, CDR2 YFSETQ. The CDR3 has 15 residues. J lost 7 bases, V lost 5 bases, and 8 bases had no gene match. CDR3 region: CASSTGTSGTGTQYF. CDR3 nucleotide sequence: TGCGCCAGCAGTACCGGGACTAGCGGGACAGGGACCCAGTACTTC.

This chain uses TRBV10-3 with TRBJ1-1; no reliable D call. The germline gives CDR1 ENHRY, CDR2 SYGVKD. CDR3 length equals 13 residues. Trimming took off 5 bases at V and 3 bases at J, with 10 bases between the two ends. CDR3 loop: CAISRTRYTEAFF. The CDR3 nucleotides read TGTGCCATCAGTCGAACACGGTACACTGAAGCTTTCTTT.

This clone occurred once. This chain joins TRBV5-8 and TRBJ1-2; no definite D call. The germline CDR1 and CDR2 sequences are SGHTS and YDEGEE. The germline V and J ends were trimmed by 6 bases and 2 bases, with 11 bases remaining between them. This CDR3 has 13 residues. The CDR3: CASNWDSNYGYTF. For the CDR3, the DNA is TGTGCCAGCAACTGGGATTCCAACTATGGCTACACCTTC.

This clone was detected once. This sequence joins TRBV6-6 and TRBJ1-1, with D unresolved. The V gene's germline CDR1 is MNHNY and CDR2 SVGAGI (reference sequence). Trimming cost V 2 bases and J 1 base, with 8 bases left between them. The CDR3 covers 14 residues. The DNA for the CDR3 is TGTGCCAGCAGTTACGCAGCGAAGAACACTGAAGCTTTCTTT. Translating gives CASSYAAKNTEAFF.

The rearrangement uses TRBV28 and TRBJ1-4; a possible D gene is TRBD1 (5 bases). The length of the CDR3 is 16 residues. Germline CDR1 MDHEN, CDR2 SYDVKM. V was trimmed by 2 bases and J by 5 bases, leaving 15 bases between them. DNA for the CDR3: TGTGCCAGCAGTTTAGGGCTCTGGGGACCCAATGAAAAACTGTTTTTT. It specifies CASSLGLWGPNEKLFF.

The CDR3 protein is CASSPWQGTEAFF. The CDR3 nucleotides are TGTGCCAGCTCACCATGGCAGGGGACTGAAGCTTTCTTT. The chain joins TRBV18 to TRBJ1-1; D may be TRBD1 (6 bases). The germline V and J ends were trimmed by 2 bases and 5 bases, with 9 bases remaining between them. The CDR3 loop spans 13 amino acids. Germline loops: CDR1 KGHSH, CDR2 LQKENI.

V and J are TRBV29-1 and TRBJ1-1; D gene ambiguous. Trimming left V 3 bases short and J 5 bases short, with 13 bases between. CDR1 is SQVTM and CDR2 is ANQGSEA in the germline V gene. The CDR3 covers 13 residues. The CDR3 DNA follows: TGCAGCGTTGATAGGCCCCTGGGGACTGAAGCTTTCTTT. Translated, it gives CSVDRPLGTEAFF. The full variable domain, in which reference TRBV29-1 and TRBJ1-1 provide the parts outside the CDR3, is SAVISQKPSRDICQRGTSLTIQCQVDSQVTMMFWYRQQPGQSLTLIATANQGSEATYESGFVIDKFPISRPNLTFSTLTVSNMSPEDSSIYLCSVDRPLGTEAFFGQGTRLTVV.

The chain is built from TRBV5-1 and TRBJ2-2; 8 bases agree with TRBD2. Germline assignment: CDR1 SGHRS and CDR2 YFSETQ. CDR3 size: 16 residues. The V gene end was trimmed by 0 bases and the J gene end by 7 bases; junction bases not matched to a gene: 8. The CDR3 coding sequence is TGCGCCAGCAGCTTGGCCCCGGGTAGCGGGGACGGGGAGCTGTTTTTT. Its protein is CASSLAPGSGDGELFF. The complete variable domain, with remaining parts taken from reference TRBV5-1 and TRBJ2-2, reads KAGVTQTPRYLIKTRGQQVTLSCSPISGHRSVSWYQQTPGQGLQFLFEYFSETQRNKGNFPGRFSGRQFSNSRSEMNVSTLELGDSALYLCASSLAPGSGDGELFFGEGSRLTVL.

The CDR3, as DNA: TGTGCCAGCAGCTCGGGACAGGCGTTCAATGAGCAGTTCTTC. The encoded protein is CASSSGQAFNEQFF. This rearrangement joins TRBV7-6 to TRBJ2-1; 8 bases are shared with TRBD1. Losses at the gene ends were 4 bases for V and 6 bases for J; bases not matched to a gene: 5. The CDR3 loop spans 14 amino acids. CDR1 and CDR2 (germline): SGHVS, FNYEAQ. The entire variable domain, with the rest obtained from reference TRBV7-6 and TRBJ2-1, is as follows: GAGVSQSPRYKVTKRGQDVALRCDPISGHVSLYWYRQALGQGPEFLTYFNYEAQQDKSGLPNDRFSAERPEGSISTLTIQRTEQRDSAMYRCASSSGQAFNEQFFGPGTRLTVL.

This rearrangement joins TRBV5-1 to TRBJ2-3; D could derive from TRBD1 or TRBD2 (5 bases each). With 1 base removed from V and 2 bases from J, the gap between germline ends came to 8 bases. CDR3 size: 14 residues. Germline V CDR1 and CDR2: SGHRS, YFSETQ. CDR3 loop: CASSLLGDTDTQYF. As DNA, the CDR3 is TGCGCCAGCAGCTTGTTGGGGGACACAGATACGCAGTATTTT.